The rows below give T cell receptor beta chains drawn from one sample of a study of brain T cells in children with intractable seizures. Clones were read by immunoSEQ multiplex PCR, and TCRdb kept only the in-frame ones, dropping some. The sample has 50,000 to 75,000 clones, roughly 95% seen once; the top ten hold 0.38%. The source was peripheral blood, collected at surgery. The source of these receptors is a boy under two years old with focal cortical dysplasia and intractable seizures. The CDR3 runs from the conserved cysteine through the conserved F or W. D genes are given only for firm matches. Not all rows give a size; the values are once, few, many and, for expanded clones, a class.

d_gene: TRBD1
j_gene: TRBJ2-5
v_gene: TRBV2
abundance: NA
CDR3aa: CASRPHRGQETQYF
CDR3nt: TGTGCCAGCCGACCACACAGGGGGCAAGAGACCCAGTACTTC

d_gene: NA
j_gene: TRBJ2-7
v_gene: TRBV7-2
abundance: NA
CDR3aa: CASSLAGLDREQYF
CDR3nt: TGTGCCAGCAGCTTAGCAGGGTTAGATCGCGAGCAGTACTTC

d_gene: NA
j_gene: TRBJ1-5
v_gene: TRBV11-3
abundance: once
CDR3aa: CASSLPGRRNQPQHF
CDR3nt: TGTGCCAGCAGCTTACCCGGACGGAGAAATCAGCCCCAGCATTTT

d_gene: TRBD1
j_gene: TRBJ1-2
v_gene: TRBV5-4
abundance: NA
CDR3aa: CASSWTGGYGYTF
CDR3nt: TGTGCCAGCAGTTGGACAGGGGGCTATGGCTACACCTTC

d_gene: NA
j_gene: TRBJ2-3
v_gene: TRBV4-1
abundance: NA
CDR3aa: CASSTSRDSSTDTQYF
CDR3nt: TGCGCCAGCAGCACCTCCCGGGACTCTAGCACAGATACGCAGTATTTT

d_gene: TRBD2
j_gene: TRBJ2-1
v_gene: TRBV14
abundance: NA
CDR3aa: CASSGTTSSSYNEQFF
CDR3nt: TGTGCCAGCAGTGGGACTACCTCAAGCTCCTACAATGAGCAGTTCTTC

d_gene: TRBD2
j_gene: TRBJ2-5
v_gene: TRBV9
abundance: NA
CDR3aa: CASSVYGLAETQYF
CDR3nt: TGTGCCAGCAGCGTATATGGACTAGCAGAGACCCAGTACTTC

d_gene: TRBD2
j_gene: TRBJ2-1
v_gene: TRBV4-1
abundance: NA
CDR3aa: CASSQGLAGVSEQFF
CDR3nt: TGCGCCAGCAGCCAAGGACTAGCGGGAGTCAGTGAGCAGTTCTTC

d_gene: TRBD2
j_gene: TRBJ2-1
v_gene: TRBV29-1
abundance: once
CDR3aa: CSVALAGGYNEQFF
CDR3nt: TGCAGCGTTGCTCTAGCGGGGGGGTACAATGAGCAGTTCTTC

d_gene: NA
j_gene: TRBJ1-1
v_gene: TRBV9
abundance: few
CDR3aa: CASSVGAEAFF
CDR3nt: TGTGCCAGCAGCGTAGGCGCTGAAGCTTTCTTT

d_gene: NA
j_gene: TRBJ1-1
v_gene: TRBV2
abundance: once
CDR3aa: CASSEARSTANTEAFF
CDR3nt: TGTGCCAGCAGTGAAGCCAGATCGACAGCTAACACTGAAGCTTTCTTT

d_gene: NA
j_gene: TRBJ1-1
v_gene: TRBV24-1
abundance: NA
CDR3aa: CATSNGGAAFF
CDR3nt: TGTGCCACCAGTAATGGAGGAGCTGCTTTCTTT

d_gene: TRBD2
j_gene: TRBJ2-7
v_gene: TRBV10-3
abundance: once
CDR3aa: CAISELAGGYEQYF
CDR3nt: TGTGCCATCAGTGAGCTAGCGGGGGGCTACGAGCAGTACTTC

d_gene: NA
j_gene: TRBJ2-2
v_gene: TRBV7-9
abundance: NA
CDR3aa: CASSFGNTGELFF
CDR3nt: TGTGCCAGCAGCTTTGGGAACACCGGGGAGCTGTTTTTT

d_gene: NA
j_gene: TRBJ1-4
v_gene: TRBV6-5
abundance: NA
CDR3aa: CASSSVWVGNEKLFF
CDR3nt: TGTGCCAGCAGTTCGGTTTGGGTTGGTAATGAAAAACTGTTTTTT

d_gene: NA
j_gene: TRBJ1-2
v_gene: TRBV29-1
abundance: NA
CDR3aa: CSVVKRDPANYGYTF
CDR3nt: TGCAGCGTTGTCAAGCGGGACCCAGCTAACTATGGCTACACCTTC

d_gene: NA
j_gene: TRBJ2-7
v_gene: TRBV12-3/TRBV12-4
abundance: once
CDR3aa: CASSLTGFREQYF
CDR3nt: TGTGCCAGCAGTCTCACAGGTTTTCGGGAGCAGTACTTC

d_gene: NA
j_gene: TRBJ2-2
v_gene: TRBV7-9
abundance: NA
CDR3aa: CASSLRVGELFF
CDR3nt: TGTGCCAGCAGCTTAAGGGTCGGGGAGCTGTTTTTT

d_gene: NA
j_gene: TRBJ2-7
v_gene: TRBV7-9
abundance: NA
CDR3aa: CASSFWTDEQYF
CDR3nt: TGTGCCAGCAGCTTCTGGACCGACGAGCAGTACTTC

d_gene: NA
j_gene: TRBJ1-2
v_gene: TRBV4-2
abundance: once
CDR3aa: CASSQDYYNYGYTF
CDR3nt: TGTGCCAGCAGCCAAGATTACTATAACTATGGCTACACCTTC

d_gene: NA
j_gene: TRBJ1-2
v_gene: TRBV28
abundance: NA
CDR3aa: CASSSHRAHYGYTF
CDR3nt: TGTGCCAGCAGTTCCCACAGAGCTCACTATGGCTACACCTTC

d_gene: TRBD1
j_gene: TRBJ1-2
v_gene: TRBV27
abundance: NA
CDR3aa: CASSLMPGQGATRGYTF
CDR3nt: TGTGCCAGCAGTTTGATGCCGGGACAGGGGGCTACCAGGGGCTACACCTTC

d_gene: NA
j_gene: TRBJ1-2
v_gene: TRBV19
abundance: NA
CDR3aa: CASRPGAIYGYTF
CDR3nt: TGTGCCAGTAGACCAGGGGCGATCTATGGCTACACCTTC

d_gene: NA
j_gene: TRBJ2-5
v_gene: TRBV29-1
abundance: once
CDR3aa: CSVASGRQETQYF
CDR3nt: TGCAGCGTTGCTTCCGGCAGACAAGAGACCCAGTACTTC

d_gene: NA
j_gene: TRBJ2-3
v_gene: TRBV3-1/TRBV3-2
abundance: once
CDR3aa: CASSQLGQSTDTQYF
CDR3nt: TGTGCCAGCAGCCAATTGGGACAAAGCACAGATACGCAGTATTTT

d_gene: NA
j_gene: TRBJ1-1
v_gene: TRBV7-8
abundance: NA
CDR3aa: CASSLAGMYMNTEAFF
CDR3nt: TGTGCCAGCAGCTTAGCTGGGATGTACATGAACACTGAAGCTTTCTTT

d_gene: NA
j_gene: TRBJ2-7
v_gene: TRBV29-1
abundance: once
CDR3aa: CSVEGLSYEQYF
CDR3nt: TGCAGCGTTGAAGGGCTGTCCTACGAGCAGTACTTC

d_gene: NA
j_gene: TRBJ2-3
v_gene: TRBV19
abundance: NA
CDR3aa: CASSVGADTQYF
CDR3nt: TGTGCCAGTAGCGTAGGGGCAGATACGCAGTATTTT

d_gene: TRBD2
j_gene: TRBJ2-1
v_gene: TRBV10-3
abundance: once
CDR3aa: CAISKAGGLDEQFF
CDR3nt: TGTGCCATCAGTAAAGCGGGGGGGCTGGATGAGCAGTTCTTC

d_gene: NA
j_gene: TRBJ1-1
v_gene: TRBV12-5
abundance: NA
CDR3aa: CASGLVLSRTQSNTEAFF
CDR3nt: TGTGCTAGTGGTTTGGTACTTAGCCGGACTCAATCGAACACTGAAGCTTTCTTT

d_gene: NA
j_gene: TRBJ2-1
v_gene: TRBV10-2
abundance: NA
CDR3aa: CASSDRGPYNEQFF
CDR3nt: TGCGCCAGCAGTGACAGGGGTCCCTACAATGAGCAGTTCTTC

d_gene: NA
j_gene: TRBJ1-2
v_gene: TRBV28
abundance: NA
CDR3aa: CASSLGRNGYTF
CDR3nt: TGTGCCAGCAGTTTAGGGCGGAATGGCTACACCTTC

d_gene: TRBD2
j_gene: TRBJ2-7
v_gene: TRBV6-5
abundance: NA
CDR3aa: CASSYGTNYEQYF
CDR3nt: TGTGCCAGCAGTTACGGGACTAACTACGAGCAGTACTTC

d_gene: TRBD2
j_gene: TRBJ2-3
v_gene: TRBV28
abundance: once
CDR3aa: CASSPQLAGGPTQYF
CDR3nt: TGTGCCAGCAGTCCCCAACTAGCGGGGGGGCCTACGCAGTATTTT

d_gene: NA
j_gene: TRBJ2-3
v_gene: TRBV7-2
abundance: NA
CDR3aa: CASSVQRFTDTQYF
CDR3nt: TGTGCCAGCAGCGTACAGCGGTTCACAGATACGCAGTATTTT

d_gene: NA
j_gene: TRBJ2-7
v_gene: TRBV28
abundance: NA
CDR3aa: CASSLYGGPYEQYF
CDR3nt: TGTGCCAGCAGTTTATACGGGGGACCATACGAGCAGTACTTC

d_gene: NA
j_gene: TRBJ2-3
v_gene: TRBV27
abundance: NA
CDR3aa: CASSSQQGGVTDTQYF
CDR3nt: TGTGCCAGCAGTTCCCAACAGGGAGGGGTCACAGATACGCAGTATTTT

d_gene: TRBD2
j_gene: TRBJ2-5
v_gene: TRBV5-1
abundance: NA
CDR3aa: CASSLAAGEEETQYF
CDR3nt: TGCGCCAGCAGCTTGGCAGCGGGGGAAGAGGAGACCCAGTACTTC

d_gene: TRBD2
j_gene: TRBJ2-3
v_gene: TRBV5-1
abundance: NA
CDR3aa: CASSLGTSGLADTQYF
CDR3nt: TGCGCCAGCAGCTTGGGGACTAGCGGGTTGGCAGATACGCAGTATTTT

d_gene: TRBD1
j_gene: TRBJ1-2
v_gene: TRBV12-5
abundance: NA
CDR3aa: CASAQGQNYGYTF
CDR3nt: TGTGCTAGTGCCCAGGGACAGAATTATGGCTACACCTTC

d_gene: TRBD1
j_gene: TRBJ2-5
v_gene: TRBV2
abundance: NA
CDR3aa: CASSGGIHRGQETQYF
CDR3nt: TGTGCCAGCAGTGGGGGGATACACAGGGGGCAAGAGACCCAGTACTTC

d_gene: TRBD1
j_gene: TRBJ2-5
v_gene: TRBV9
abundance: NA
CDR3aa: CASSVEQGEETQYF
CDR3nt: TGTGCCAGCAGCGTAGAACAGGGGGAAGAGACCCAGTACTTC

d_gene: TRBD2
j_gene: TRBJ2-1
v_gene: TRBV7-2
abundance: NA
CDR3aa: CASSFERGGATEQFF
CDR3nt: TGTGCCAGCAGCTTTGAACGCGGGGGGGCCACTGAGCAGTTCTTC

d_gene: TRBD2
j_gene: TRBJ2-7
v_gene: TRBV7-8
abundance: NA
CDR3aa: CASSLAQWGLAGGSYEQYF
CDR3nt: TGTGCCAGCAGCTTAGCGCAGTGGGGACTAGCGGGGGGTTCCTACGAGCAGTACTTC

d_gene: NA
j_gene: TRBJ1-5
v_gene: TRBV6-1
abundance: NA
CDR3aa: CASSESGRRAGQPQHF
CDR3nt: TGTGCCAGCAGTGAATCCGGACGTAGGGCGGGTCAGCCCCAGCATTTT

d_gene: NA
j_gene: TRBJ2-3
v_gene: TRBV3-1/TRBV3-2
abundance: NA
CDR3aa: CASSPQAADTQYF
CDR3nt: TGTGCCAGCAGCCCCCAGGCGGCAGATACGCAGTATTTT

d_gene: NA
j_gene: TRBJ1-2
v_gene: TRBV13
abundance: NA
CDR3aa: CASEFGGTGGYTF
CDR3nt: TGTGCCAGCGAATTTGGGGGTACAGGCGGCTACACCTTC

d_gene: TRBD2
j_gene: TRBJ2-3
v_gene: TRBV15
abundance: NA
CDR3aa: CATSSPQRPGLAGVTSTDTQYF
CDR3nt: TGTGCCACCAGCTCTCCCCAGCGTCCAGGACTAGCGGGGGTGACTAGCACAGATACGCAGTATTTT

d_gene: TRBD1
j_gene: TRBJ1-1
v_gene: TRBV7-8
abundance: once
CDR3aa: CATEAGQGTEAFF
CDR3nt: TGTGCCACCGAAGCCGGACAGGGCACTGAAGCTTTCTTT

d_gene: NA
j_gene: TRBJ2-7
v_gene: TRBV27
abundance: NA
CDR3aa: CASSLGFGLPGQYF
CDR3nt: TGTGCCAGCAGTTTAGGGTTTGGCCTCCCGGGGCAGTACTTC

d_gene: TRBD1
j_gene: TRBJ1-5
v_gene: TRBV5-8
abundance: NA
CDR3aa: CASSLDRGYQPQHF
CDR3nt: TGTGCCAGCAGTTTGGACAGGGGGTATCAGCCCCAGCATTTT

d_gene: TRBD1
j_gene: TRBJ2-2
v_gene: TRBV29-1
abundance: NA
CDR3aa: CSVELQGANTGELFF
CDR3nt: TGCAGCGTTGAACTACAGGGGGCGAACACCGGGGAGCTGTTTTTT

d_gene: TRBD2
j_gene: TRBJ2-7
v_gene: TRBV19
abundance: NA
CDR3aa: CASSIPTSGAPYEQYF
CDR3nt: TGTGCCAGTAGTATTCCTACTAGCGGGGCGCCCTACGAGCAGTACTTC